The 21 T cell receptor beta chains below were found in one sample sequenced in a study of OX40 agonist ivuxolimab in advanced cancers. The library was generated by the immunoSEQ multiplex PCR assay. Here the immuneACCESS table is served through TCRdb, limited to in-frame sequences with V and J called. Missing clones are a known gap in these copies; in checked studies unresolved V genes cover under half, and the rest lacks a known reason. Recorded for this sample are roughly 60,000 clones; roughly nine tenths of them occurred a single time. The ten largest clonotypes hold about 0.82% of the sample. The sequencing used CD4+ or CD8+ T cells sorted from blood, collected in a trial of the OX40 agonist ivuxolimab. The receptors shown here come from an adult with an advanced solid tumor such as melanoma, head and neck, liver or kidney cancer.

The J gene is TRBJ2-3, the V gene TRBV6-1, with 9 bases fitting TRBD2. Germline V gene sequence: CDR1 MNHNS, CDR2 SASEGT. This CDR3 spans 15 amino acids. V was pared by 5 bases and J by 2 bases, with 5 bases of the junction left unmatched. The CDR3 here is CASSFAGGITDTQYF. The CDR3 DNA reads TGTGCCAGCAGTTTTGCGGGGGGGATCACAGATACGCAGTATTTT.

The V gene is TRBV5-1, the J gene TRBJ2-3; TRBD2 might be the D (6 bases). Trimming shortened V by 6 bases and J by 5 bases, and 16 bases separated the two germline ends. Germline-derived CDR1 and CDR2 are SGHRS and YFSETQ. This CDR3 has 14 amino acids. CDR3 protein: CASTQGGVGDTQYF. The CDR3 bases are TGCGCCAGCACCCAGGGCGGGGTTGGAGATACGCAGTATTTT.

Of note for this clone: Its ends do not fully match the called genes, so a read error is possible. The chain carries TRBV29-1 and TRBJ2-7; no definite D call. The germline gives CDR1 SQVTM, CDR2 ANQGSEA. The CDR3 consists of 12 residues. The CDR3 reads CSADYPPKRSPF. Here the CDR3 DNA reads TGCAGCGCCGATTACCCCCCGAAGAGGAGCCCCTTC.

The chain has TRBV10-3 and TRBJ1-6; D is unclear. Germline V lookup: CDR1 ENHRY, CDR2 SYGVKD. This CDR3 has 14 residues. Trimming removed 0 bases from V and 7 bases from J, with 7 bases in between. The CDR3 spells CAISESSGNSPLHF. The CDR3 nucleotides are TGTGCCATCAGTGAGTCGTCGGGGAATTCACCCCTCCACTTT.

V is TRBV29-1 and J is TRBJ1-4; 7 nucleotides align to TRBD1. J was trimmed by 4 bases and V by 4 bases; bases with no gene match: 12. The CDR3 runs to 16 residues. Germline V gene lookup returns CDR1 SQVTM and CDR2 ANQGSEA. CDR3 in amino acids: CSVGGGQGDYNEKLFF. The CDR3 nucleotides are TGCAGCGTTGGAGGGGGGCAGGGGGATTATAATGAAAAACTGTTTTTT.

Remarks on this clone: The germline gene is not matched at one end of the junction; a read error may be the cause. The chain has TRBV15 and TRBJ2-5; D not certain. This CDR3 has 16 amino acids. CDR1 is LNHNV and CDR2 is YYDKDF in the germline V gene (reference sequence). The CDR3 spells CATSRGGSWYQETQYF. CDR3 nucleotide sequence: TGTGCCACCAGTAGAGGTGGTAGCTGGTACCAAGAGACCCAGTACTTC.

The CDR3 loop reads CASSELRGLAGELFF. As DNA, the CDR3 is TGTGCCAGCAGTGAACTCAGGGGGCTTGCCGGGGAGCTGTTTTTT. The chain is built from TRBV2 and TRBJ2-2; 8 bases map to TRBD1. V lost 2 bases to trimming and J lost 6 bases; unmatched junction nucleotides: 5. The CDR3 spans 15 residues. CDR1 is SNHLY and CDR2 is FYNNEI in the germline V gene.

This clone was seen a single time. The genes are TRBV5-1 and TRBJ2-3; D remains ambiguous. Germline CDR1 reads SGHRS; CDR2 reads YFSETQ. Trimming cost V 4 bases and J 0 bases, with 12 bases left between them. The CDR3 length is 15 residues. The DNA for the CDR3 is TGCGCCAGCAGCCCTGACGTCTCTAGCACAGATACGCAGTATTTT. This codes for CASSPDVSSTDTQYF.

The chain carries TRBV28 and TRBJ1-2; no firm D call. There are 14 residues in the CDR3. Germline V gives CDR1 MDHEN, CDR2 SYDVKM. V shed 4 bases and J shed 2 bases, with 11 bases lying between them. CDR3 region: CASSSETANYGYTF. The CDR3 nucleotides are TGTGCCAGCAGTTCCGAGACGGCGAACTATGGCTACACCTTC.

The chain carries TRBV6-1 and TRBJ1-6; D remains ambiguous. The V gene's germline CDR1 is MNHNS and CDR2 SASEGT. This CDR3 has 14 amino acids. V was clipped by 4 bases and J by 1 base, with 5 bases between them. This chain's CDR3 is CASSGRSYNSPLHF. The CDR3 DNA follows: TGTGCCAGCAGTGGACGGTCCTATAATTCACCCCTCCACTTT.

The chain links TRBV5-5 to TRBJ2-1, with TRBD1 matching over 7 bases. The V gene end was trimmed by 0 bases and the J gene end by 3 bases; junction bases not matched to a gene: 0. The CDR3 runs to 14 residues. Germline CDR1 reads SGHKS; CDR2 reads YYEKEE (reference sequence). CDR3 amino acids: CASSLGTGYNEQFF. CDR3 DNA: TGTGCCAGCAGCTTGGGGACAGGCTACAATGAGCAGTTCTTC. Supplemented by reference TRBV5-5 and TRBJ2-1, the full variable domain reads DAGVTQSPTHLIKTRGQQVTLRCSPISGHKSVSWYQQVLGQGPQFIFQYYEKEERGRGNFPDRFSARQFPNYSSELNVNALLLGDSALYLCASSLGTGYNEQFFGPGTRLTVL.

V and J are TRBV20-1 and TRBJ2-1; 10 nucleotides align to TRBD2. Germline V gives CDR1 DFQATT, CDR2 SNEGSKA (reference sequence). CDR3 length: 11 amino acids. CDR3 sequence: CSSGSYNEQFF. Written as DNA, the CDR3 is TGCTCTAGCGGGAGTTACAATGAGCAGTTCTTC.

This sequence joins TRBV5-1 and TRBJ1-4, with TRBD1 matching over 10 bases. Germline loops: CDR1 SGHRS, CDR2 YFSETQ. V trimming: 4 bases; J trimming: 2 bases; junction bases outside the gene matches: 8. This CDR3 is built from 17 residues. CDR3: CASSRDRGLSTNEKLFF. The CDR3, as DNA: TGCGCCAGCAGCCGCGACAGGGGGCTTTCGACTAATGAAAAACTGTTTTTT. Combining the CDR3 with reference TRBV5-1 and TRBJ1-4 gives the whole variable domain KAGVTQTPRYLIKTRGQQVTLSCSPISGHRSVSWYQQTPGQGLQFLFEYFSETQRNKGNFPGRFSGRQFSNSRSEMNVSTLELGDSALYLCASSRDRGLSTNEKLFFGSGTQLSVL.

The V and J genes are TRBV14 and TRBJ2-5, with 8 bases fitting TRBD2. The CDR3 runs 12 residues. Germline loops: CDR1 SGHDN, CDR2 FVKESK. The J segment lost 5 bases and the V segment lost 4 bases, leaving 0 bases of the junction unmatched. Here the CDR3 DNA reads TGTGCCAGCAGCCGCGGGGGGGAGACCCAGTACTTC. This codes for CASSRGGETQYF.

For the CDR3, the DNA is TGTGCCAGCAGCCATAGACAGGGGGGTTTGGGCGAGCAGTACTTC. Translated: CASSHRQGGLGEQYF. This chain uses TRBV7-9 with TRBJ2-7; TRBD1 matches at 9 bases. CDR1 and CDR2 (germline): SEHNR, FQNEAQ (reference sequence). The CDR3 has 15 amino acids. The V gene end was trimmed by 5 bases and the J gene end by 6 bases; junction bases not matched to a gene: 11.

Worth noting for this clone: Other nucleotide sequences in the sample specify the same CDR3. DNA for the CDR3: TGTGCCAGCTCAGTGACAGGGGATCGAGAGACCCAGTACTTC. Amino acids: CASSVTGDRETQYF. The gene calls are TRBV18 and TRBJ2-5; 8 nucleotides agree with TRBD1. V shed 5 bases and J 4 bases; nucleotides not matched to a gene: 6. The CDR3 contains 14 residues. Germline loops: CDR1 KGHSH, CDR2 LQKENI. The entire variable domain, with the rest obtained from reference TRBV18 and TRBJ2-5, is as follows: NAGVMQNPRHLVRRRGQEARLRCSPMKGHSHVYWYRQLPEEGLKFMVYLQKENIIDESGMPKERFSAEFPKEGPSILRIQQVVRGDSAAYFCASSVTGDRETQYFGPGTRLLVL.

This clone was counted a few times. The J gene is TRBJ1-1, the V gene TRBV4-2, with D possibly being TRBD1 (5 bases). The V end was cut by 4 bases, the J end by 2 bases, with 11 bases between. The CDR3 contains 14 residues. Germline lookup yields CDR1 LGHNA and CDR2 YNFKEQ. CDR3 in DNA: TGTGCCAGCAGCCCCCAGGGACTTAACACTGAAGCTTTCTTT. This translates into CASSPQGLNTEAFF.

This chain links TRBV7-8 with TRBJ2-7, with 12 positions matching TRBD2. The V gene's germline CDR1 is SGHVS and CDR2 FQNEAQ. The CDR3 contains 17 residues. Unmatched junction bases numbered 6, after V lost 2 bases and J lost 1 base. CDR3 sequence: CASSLPQGLAGSYEQYF. The CDR3 DNA reads TGTGCCAGCAGCTTACCCCAAGGACTAGCGGGATCCTACGAGCAGTACTTC.

The chain carries TRBV19 and TRBJ2-7, with TRBD2 identical over 8 bases. The V segment lost 3 bases and the J segment 2 bases; nucleotides outside the gene matches: 9. The CDR3 runs to 16 residues. Germline loops: CDR1 LNHDA, CDR2 SQIVND (reference sequence). CDR3 sequence (DNA): TGTGCCAGTAGTATCTCTGCGGGAGGCGGTACCTACGAGCAGTACTTC. Residues: CASSISAGGGTYEQYF.

The V call is TRBV6-5, the J call TRBJ1-2; D call uncertain. CDR1 is MNHEY and CDR2 is SVGAGI in the germline V gene. CDR3 length: 14 residues. Trimming cost V 0 bases and J 4 bases, with 9 bases left between them. CDR3 nucleotides: TGTGCCAGCAGTTACTCGGGCAGCCTCTATGGCTACACCTTC. Protein sequence: CASSYSGSLYGYTF.

The V call is TRBV18, the J call TRBJ2-7, with TRBD2 identical over 8 bases. The CDR3 has 14 residues. The V gene end was trimmed by 6 bases and the J gene end by 3 bases; junction bases not matched to a gene: 7. CDR1 and CDR2 from the germline V gene are KGHSH and LQKENI. CDR3: CASSRSGADYEQYF. The CDR3 region has the DNA TGTGCCAGCTCCCGTAGCGGGGCGGACTACGAGCAGTACTTC.